Following are 24 T cell receptor beta chains from one sample sequenced in a study of T cells after yellow fever vaccination. TCRdb re-called the 5' RACE reads through MiXCR, storing one row per CDR3 protein. The table has around 250,000 distinct CDR3 sequences, about 5.2% seen once. The sample consisted of CD4+ T cells sorted from PBMCs, taken on the day of the yellow fever booster vaccination. The receptors shown here come from a man between 18 and 29 years old who received the YFV17D yellow fever vaccine.

This clonotype was seen ten or more times. The CDR3 DNA sequence: TGCAGCGTTGTGGGCTGGGAGGCAGATACGCAGTATTTT. It encodes CSVVGWEADTQYF. The rearrangement uses TRBV29-1 and TRBJ2-3; the D gene is possibly TRBD2 (6 bases). There are 13 residues in the CDR3. Germline-derived CDR1 and CDR2 are SQVTM and ANQGSEA. Trimming took off 4 bases at V and 4 bases at J, with 12 bases between the two ends.

This clonotype has more than one count but fewer than ten. The chain carries TRBV5-1 and TRBJ2-5; no firm D call. Germline CDR1 is SGHRS and CDR2 is YFSETQ. Trimming cost V 4 bases and J 3 bases, with 13 bases left between them. The CDR3 has 14 amino acids. The CDR3 region has the DNA TGCGCCAGCAGCCCGGCCCTGTGGGAAGAGACCCAGTACTTC. It encodes CASSPALWEETQYF.

This clonotype was found a few times. The rearrangement joins TRBV6-5 to TRBJ1-1; D may be TRBD1 (5 bases). The CDR3 consists of 14 residues. Trimming took off 7 bases at V and 0 bases at J, with 12 bases between the two ends. Germline CDR1 MNHEY, CDR2 SVGAGI. The CDR3 region is CASKSGALNTEAFF. The CDR3 DNA is TGTGCCAGCAAGAGCGGGGCGTTGAACACTGAAGCTTTCTTT.

The rearrangement joins TRBV9 to TRBJ2-3, with 7 bases fitting TRBD1. V lost 4 bases and J lost 4; bases outside the gene matches: 12. This CDR3 spans 16 amino acids. Germline loops: CDR1 SGDLS, CDR2 YYNGEE. The CDR3 reads CASSSRDSGSPDTQYF. CDR3 bases: TGTGCCAGCAGCTCCAGGGACAGTGGGAGTCCAGATACGCAGTATTTT.

The chain carries TRBV6-5 and TRBJ2-7; 7 bases are a match to TRBD1. This CDR3 comprises 12 residues. V dropped 5 bases and J dropped 3; count of bases not matched to a gene: 1. Germline V lookup: CDR1 MNHEY, CDR2 SVGAGI. The CDR3 sequence is CASSRDSYEQYF. The DNA for the CDR3 is TGTGCCAGCAGTAGGGACAGCTACGAGCAGTACTTC.

This clonotype was seen more than once but under ten times. This sequence joins TRBV18 and TRBJ2-7; D might be TRBD1 or TRBD2, each matching 5 bases. The germline V gene has CDR1 KGHSH and CDR2 LQKENI. V was trimmed by 3 bases and J by 3 bases, leaving 12 bases between them. The CDR3 runs to 14 residues. Here the CDR3 reads CASSPGPGFYEQYF. CDR3 DNA: TGTGCCAGCTCACCGGGACCAGGGTTCTACGAGCAGTACTTC.

This chain links TRBV15 with TRBJ2-7, with a tentative D call TRBD2 (5 bases). CDR1 is LNHNV and CDR2 is YYDKDF in the germline V gene (reference sequence). V was shortened by 0 bases and J by 3 bases, with 9 bases between the two germline ends. The CDR3 is 14 amino acids. The CDR3 sequence: CATSRDRRSYEQYV. CDR3 nucleotides: TGTGCCACCAGCAGAGATCGGAGGAGCTACGAGCAGTACGTC.

This clonotype has a handful of counts. The genes are TRBV28 and TRBJ1-1; TRBD1 aligns across 10 bases. The germline V gene encodes CDR1 MDHEN and CDR2 SYDVKM. J gave up 3 bases and V 10 bases, and 11 bases lay outside the gene matches. This CDR3 spans 15 amino acids. The DNA for the CDR3 is TGTGCCATTAGAGAAGACAGGGGGCATGACACTGAAGCTTTCTTT. Its translation: CAIREDRGHDTEAFF.

As concerns this clonotype: A much larger clone differs by one base, so this may be a read error. The chain uses TRBV4-1 and TRBJ2-4, with 7 nucleotides matching TRBD1. The ends lost 1 base at V and 7 bases at J; junction bases unmatched: 13. From germline, CDR1 is MGHRA and CDR2 YSYEKL. This CDR3 has 17 amino acids. This CDR3 is CASSQGPAGGDNNIQYF. The CDR3 nucleotides read TGCGCCAGCAGCCAAGGGCCCGCAGGGGGAGACAATAACATTCAGTACTTC.

This chain links TRBV6-1 with TRBJ1-1, with TRBD1 as a possible D gene (5 bases). This CDR3 contains 13 residues. In germline, CDR1 is MNHNS, CDR2 SASEGT. Trimming left V 6 bases short and J 5 bases short, with 13 bases between. CDR3 residues: CASSDRGYTEAFF. Here the CDR3 DNA reads TGTGCCAGCAGCGACAGAGGGTATACTGAAGCTTTCTTT.

The chain carries TRBV11-3 and TRBJ2-6, with TRBD1 matching over 7 bases. Germline CDR1 is SGHNT and CDR2 is YENEEA. V shed 5 bases and J 0 bases; nucleotides not matched to a gene: 7. The CDR3 length is 17 residues. The CDR3 DNA sequence: TGTGCCAGCAGCCCCGGGACAGCATACTCTGGGGCCAACGTCCTGACTTTC. Translation: CASSPGTAYSGANVLTF.

This clonotype has a handful of counts. V and J are TRBV6-6 and TRBJ1-1; D is unclear. The germline gives CDR1 MNHNY, CDR2 SVGAGI (reference sequence). CDR3 length: 15 residues. V lost 0 bases and J 0 bases, leaving 8 bases between the germline ends. CDR3: CASSYSPSLNTEAFF. The CDR3 nucleotides read TGTGCCAGCAGTTACTCTCCTAGCCTGAACACTGAAGCTTTCTTT.

V and J are TRBV30 and TRBJ1-2, with TRBD1 matching over 8 bases. This CDR3 region has 14 residues. J was trimmed by 3 bases and V by 4 bases; bases with no gene match: 7. Germline V gene data show CDR1 as GTSNPN and CDR2 as SVGIG (reference sequence). This CDR3 reads CAWTPGQGDYGYTF. The CDR3, as DNA: TGTGCCTGGACCCCTGGACAGGGCGACTATGGCTACACCTTC. The entire variable domain, with the rest obtained from reference TRBV30 and TRBJ1-2, is as follows: SQTIHQWPATLVQPVGSPLSLECTVEGTSNPNLYWYRQAAGRGLQLLFYSVGIGQISSEVPQNLSASRPQDRQFILSSKKLLLSDSGFYLCAWTPGQGDYGYTFGSGTRLTVV.

There are many counts of this clonotype. The J gene is TRBJ2-2, the V gene TRBV2; 14 positions match TRBD2. The CDR3 is made up of 17 amino acids. With 6 bases clipped from V and 0 bases from J, the junction kept 3 bases outside the gene matches. Germline CDR1 reads SNHLY; CDR2 reads FYNNEI. CDR3 loop: CASSEGLAGANTGELFF. In nucleotides, the CDR3 is TGTGCCAGCAGCGAGGGACTAGCGGGGGCGAACACCGGGGAGCTGTTTTTT. The full variable domain, in which reference TRBV2 and TRBJ2-2 provide the parts outside the CDR3, is EPEVTQTPSHQVTQMGQEVILRCVPISNHLYFYWYRQILGQKVEFLVSFYNNEISEKSEIFDDQFSVERPDGSNFTLKIRSTKLEDSAMYFCASSEGLAGANTGELFFGEGSRLTVL.

At least ten counts were recorded for this clonotype. The gene calls are TRBV5-4 and TRBJ2-3, with a weak D call TRBD1 (5 bases). Trimming shortened V by 3 bases and J by 2 bases, and 13 bases separated the two germline ends. Germline-derived CDR1 and CDR2 are SGHNT and YYREEE (reference sequence). The CDR3 consists of 15 residues. CDR3 region: CASSSDKDHTDTQYF. CDR3 DNA sequence: TGTGCCAGCAGCTCGGACAAGGACCACACAGATACGCAGTATTTT.

V is TRBV5-1 and J is TRBJ2-6; D remains unclear. Trimming cost V 8 bases and J 1 base, with 7 bases left between them. Germline-derived CDR1 and CDR2 are SGHRS and YFSETQ. This CDR3 comprises 13 residues. CDR3 loop: CARWFSGANVLTF. CDR3 nucleotides: TGCGCCAGGTGGTTTTCTGGGGCCAACGTCCTGACTTTC.

There are a few counts of this clonotype. J is TRBJ2-7 and V is TRBV10-3; D gene uncertain. V was cut by 0 bases and J by 0 bases, with 6 bases left in between. The germline gives CDR1 ENHRY, CDR2 SYGVKD. The CDR3 sequence is 14 residues long. The CDR3 reads CAISESTVSYEQYV. For the CDR3, the DNA is TGTGCCATCAGTGAGTCAACAGTCTCCTACGAGCAGTACGTC.

This clonotype was detected a few times. The V and J genes are TRBV20-1 and TRBJ2-7; 7 bases fit TRBD2. J lost 3 bases, V lost 0 bases, and 5 bases had no gene match. The CDR3 covers 14 residues. CDR1 is DFQATT and CDR2 is SNEGSKA in the germline V gene (reference sequence). This CDR3 reads CSARDRGGGYEQYF. In DNA, the CDR3 is TGCAGTGCTAGAGATCGTGGGGGGGGCTACGAGCAGTACTTC.

This clonotype has ten or more counts. CDR3 loop: CASSQGVGQPQHF. Written as DNA, the CDR3 is TGTGCCAGCAGCCAGGGGGTGGGTCAGCCCCAGCATTTT. The chain joins TRBV7-9 to TRBJ1-5; TRBD1 matches at 7 bases. This CDR3 is 13 amino acids long. CDR1 is SEHNR and CDR2 is FQNEAQ in the germline V gene (reference sequence). V lost 5 bases to trimming and J lost 6 bases; unmatched junction nucleotides: 4.

This clonotype appeared once. This chain joins TRBV6-6 and TRBJ1-3, with D maybe TRBD1 (6 bases). Germline V gene sequence: CDR1 MNHNY, CDR2 SVGAGI (reference sequence). V gave up 0 bases and J gave up 3 bases, with 9 bases separating them. CDR3 length equals 15 residues. CDR3 sequence (DNA): TGTGCCAGCAGTTACTCACGGGGGCATGGAAACACCATATATTTT. Protein product: CASSYSRGHGNTIYF.

This clonotype was observed many times. V and J are TRBV6-6 and TRBJ2-6, with D maybe TRBD1 (5 bases). Germline CDR1 MNHNY, CDR2 SVGAGI (reference sequence). V lost 5 bases to trimming and J lost 0 bases, with 14 bases between them. The CDR3 covers 17 residues. CDR3 bases: TGTGCCAGCAGTCAGGAGCAGGGAACCTCTGGGGCCAACGTCCTGACTTTC. This encodes CASSQEQGTSGANVLTF.

The chain joins TRBV6-2 or TRBV6-3 to TRBJ1-1; D gene uncertain. CDR1 is MNHEY and CDR2 is SVGEGT in the germline V gene. The CDR3 length is 16 residues. The V end lost 6 bases, the J end lost 1 base, and 18 bases lay between the germline ends. Written as DNA, the CDR3 is TGTGCCAGCAGATCGGGCGGCAGTGGTGCGAACACTGAAGCTTTCTTT. This sequence encodes CASRSGGSGANTEAFF.

The chain joins TRBV12-3 or TRBV12-4 to TRBJ1-2, with D perhaps matching TRBD1 (6 bases). The V end lost 6 bases, the J end lost 5 bases, and 13 bases lay between the germline ends. The CDR3 loop spans 13 amino acids. In DNA form, the CDR3 reads TGTGCCAGCAGCAGGGGCCCCCTATATGGCTACACCTTC. Protein sequence: CASSRGPLYGYTF.

This chain uses TRBV5-1 with TRBJ2-7, with a weak D call TRBD2 (6 bases). The V gene lost 4 bases and the J gene lost 2 bases, with 16 bases spanning the gap. In germline, CDR1 is SGHRS, CDR2 YFSETQ. This CDR3 spans 15 amino acids. The CDR3 DNA follows: TGCGCCAGCAGCCGGGCCGCCCAGCGGGCCTACGAGCAGTACTTC. It encodes CASSRAAQRAYEQYF.